This is a list of T cell receptor beta chains from one sample in a study of T cell changes during pregnancy in multiple sclerosis. This table comes from immunoSEQ multiplex PCR, and its TCRdb copy is limited to in-frame clones, with some not included. The data show 85,000 to 130,000 clones, roughly nine tenths seen once. Material: peripheral blood, obtained before pregnancy. The origin of the receptors is a female donor with multiple sclerosis, enrolled in a pregnancy study. Each CDR3 is given with its conserved first and last residue. A D gene is named only where the DNA matches it firmly. Size values are once, few and many counts, or a class for expanded clones, and some rows have none.

>-|TRBV6-6|TRBJ2-1|-
TGTGCCAGCAGTTACGGCTCGGGAGAGCAGTTCTTC
CASSYGSGEQFF
>TRBD1|TRBV5-5|TRBJ2-7|once
TGTGCCAGCAGCCAACGGGGGACAGGGTCACCCTACGAGCAGTACTTC
CASSQRGTGSPYEQYF
>TRBD1|TRBV30|TRBJ1-1|-
TGTGCCTGGTTAATGGGACAGTCTGAAGCTTTCTTT
CAWLMGQSEAFF
>TRBD1|TRBV28|TRBJ1-2|-
TGTGCCAGCAGTCCCTCGCCGGGGACCGGGACAGTGGGTTCCTATGGCTACACCTTC
CASSPSPGTGTVGSYGYTF
>-|TRBV7-2|TRBJ2-5|-
TGTGCCAGCAGCTTAATGGTCGGGGTTAAGACCCAGTACTTC
CASSLMVGVKTQYF
>-|TRBV28|TRBJ1-5|-
TGTGCCAGCAGGGACGGGGGACAGCCCCAGCATTTT
CASRDGGQPQHF
>-|TRBV18|TRBJ2-7|once
TGTGCCAGCTCACCACCCGGGCAGGGCTCCTACGAGCAGTACTTC
CASSPPGQGSYEQYF
>-|TRBV11-1|TRBJ2-7|-
TGTGCCAGCAGCGTGGGACAAAGATACTACGAGCAGTACTTC
CASSVGQRYYEQYF
>TRBD2|TRBV7-2|TRBJ2-1|-
TGTGCCAGCAGTATTCAAGCGGGAAGCCGCCTCTTC
CASSIQAGSRLF
>-|TRBV7-8|TRBJ1-1|-
TGTGCCAGCAGCATCCTTTGGGCTGGGAGAGGCGCTGAAGCTTTCTTT
CASSILWAGRGAEAFF
>-|TRBV6-6|TRBJ1-2|once
TGTGCCAGCAGTTACACAGAATACTATGGCTACACCTTC
CASSYTEYYGYTF
>-|TRBV7-9|TRBJ1-3|-
TGTGCCAGCAGCTTAGGTACAGGGTTAGAAAACACCATATATTTT
CASSLGTGLENTIYF
>-|TRBV28|TRBJ2-3|-
TGTGCCCTACAGGGTACAGATACGCAGTATTTT
CALQGTDTQYF
>-|TRBV5-1|TRBJ2-1|-
TGCGCCAGCAGCTCCCTCAGGGTCGGAACGACCAATGAGCAGTTCTTC
CASSSLRVGTTNEQFF
>TRBD2|TRBV2|TRBJ2-7|-
TGTGCCAGCAGTGCCCGGGACTACTTGGCGAACGAGCAGTACTTC
CASSARDYLANEQYF
>-|TRBV27|TRBJ2-1|-
TGTGCCAGCAGTTTCCGGACTGAAGTCTATGAGCAGTTCTTC
CASSFRTEVYEQFF
>-|TRBV9|TRBJ2-3|-
TGTGCCAGCAGCGTAGAGGGGGGGGCCTGGGATACGCAGTATTTT
CASSVEGGAWDTQYF
>TRBD1|TRBV19|TRBJ2-5|once
TGTGCCAGTACCATAGGGACAGGGAGACAAGAGACCCAGTACTTC
CASTIGTGRQETQYF
>-|TRBV6-1|TRBJ2-7|-
TGTGCCAGCAGTGTACAGGTTGGATCCTACGAGCAGTACTTC
CASSVQVGSYEQYF
>TRBD2|TRBV5-4|TRBJ2-1|-
TGTGCCAGCAGCGGGACTAGCGGGAGGGCCTGGGACAATGAGCAGTTCTTC
CASSGTSGRAWDNEQFF
>TRBD1|TRBV4-1|TRBJ2-5|-
TGCGCCAGCAGCCAAGATCGAACAGGGGGCTTGATTGGTCGAGAGACCCAGTACTTC
CASSQDRTGGLIGRETQYF
>TRBD1|TRBV5-1|TRBJ1-6|-
TGCGCCAGCAGCCTAGGACAGGGGAATTCACCCCCCCACTTT
CASSLGQGNSPPHF